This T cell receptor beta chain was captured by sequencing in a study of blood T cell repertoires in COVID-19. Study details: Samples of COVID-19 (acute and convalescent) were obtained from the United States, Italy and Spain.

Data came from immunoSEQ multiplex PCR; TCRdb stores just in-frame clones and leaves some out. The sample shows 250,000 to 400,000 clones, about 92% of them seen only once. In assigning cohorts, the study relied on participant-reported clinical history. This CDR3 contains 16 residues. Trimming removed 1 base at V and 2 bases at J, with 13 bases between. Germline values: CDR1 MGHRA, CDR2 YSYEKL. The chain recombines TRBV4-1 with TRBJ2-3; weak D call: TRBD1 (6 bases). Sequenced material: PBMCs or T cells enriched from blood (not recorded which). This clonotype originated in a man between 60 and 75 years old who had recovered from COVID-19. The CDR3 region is CASSQVSQGSTDTQYF. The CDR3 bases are TGCGCCAGCAGCCAAGTGTCGCAGGGGTCCACAGATACGCAGTATTTT.